The sequence of this T cell receptor beta chain was determined in a study of cytomegalovirus exposure and HLA in healthy donors. Study at large: Among about 179 million T cells, an earlier analysis found 120 million or so unique TCR beta sequences. Study results and caveats: In vitro confirmation showed three CMV-associated chains to be CMV antigen specific. A previous analysis found most TCR beta V segments productive roughly 87% or roughly 30% of the time.

This clone has just one count. The antigen is unknown. PCR employed 60 Vbeta and 13 Jbeta primers. Assay: immunoSEQ multiplex PCR; the TCRdb copy retains only in-frame clones and omits some. The sample includes some 150,000 clones, roughly three quarters of them seen just once. CDR1 is SNHLY, CDR2 FYNNEI, per germline. The ends were cut back, 8 bases at V and 2 bases at J, with 12 bases in the middle. The CDR3 covers 13 residues. Sequencing was done on a sample of PBMCs. The origin of this receptor is a woman aged 45-60 years in good health and CMV-seronegative. V and J are TRBV2 and TRBJ2-5, with D unresolved. CDR3 amino acids: CASRLRIQETQYF. Written as DNA, the CDR3 is TGTGCCAGCCGACTCCGGATACAAGAGACCCAGTACTTC.